The T cell receptor beta chain under discussion was sequenced for a study of blood T cell repertoires in COVID-19. Study summary: Sites across the United States, Italy and Spain contributed samples from acute and convalescent COVID-19.

The CDR3 runs 17 residues. Germline lookup yields CDR1 SGDLS and CDR2 YYNGEE. Trimming left V 3 bases short and J 9 bases short, with 25 bases between. Using immunoSEQ multiplex PCR, the repertoire was profiled, and TCRdb retains in-frame clones only, with some absent. The sample consists of fewer than 200,000 clones, around 93% of them appearing once. This chain uses TRBV9 with TRBJ2-1; maybe TRBD1 (6 bases). The receptor's source is a man younger than 45 with COVID-19, enrolled during active disease. The sequencing sample was made of peripheral blood. The CDR3 sequence: CASSANPGVSGNVEQFF. The CDR3 bases are TGTGCCAGCAGCGCTAACCCAGGGGTATCGGGAAACGTTGAGCAGTTCTTC.